The 8 T cell receptor beta chains in this list originate from one sample, sequenced in a study of blood T cells in healthy people across ages. Primers used in a second PCR of roughly 7 to 12 cycles were a sample-barcoded 5' primer and a J-beta primer mix. TCRdb itself ran the 5' RACE reads through MiXCR, one entry per CDR3 protein. The table records a few hundred thousand distinct CDR3 sequences, 25% to 30% of them present only once. Sequenced input: blood. The receptors were sampled from a woman in her 70s in good health.

The gene calls are TRBV18 and TRBJ2-5; 11 bases fit TRBD2. This CDR3 has 13 amino acids. The V gene end was trimmed by 8 bases and the J gene end by 3 bases; junction bases not matched to a gene: 2. The germline CDR1 and CDR2 sequences are KGHSH and LQKENI. This CDR3 is CASTTSGEETQYF. The CDR3, as DNA: TGTGCCAGCACGACTAGCGGGGAAGAGACCCAGTACTTC.

V gene TRBV27 combines with J gene TRBJ1-2; TRBD1 aligns across 7 bases. The CDR3 extends over 16 amino acids. V was pared by 5 bases and J by 4 bases, with 13 bases of the junction left unmatched. Germline loops: CDR1 MNHEY, CDR2 SMNVEV (reference sequence). In DNA form, the CDR3 reads TGTGCCAGCAGTCCGGGACAGAGAAGCGGGGCCTATGGCTACACCTTC. This sequence encodes CASSPGQRSGAYGYTF.

This clonotype was recorded many times. V and J are TRBV12-3 or TRBV12-4 and TRBJ2-5; a weak D match, TRBD2 (6 bases). V was pared by 3 bases and J by 5 bases, with 10 bases between. CDR3 size: 13 residues. CDR3 sequence reads: CASSLGGAETQYF. The CDR3 nucleotides read TGTGCCAGCAGTTTGGGCGGGGCTGAGACCCAGTACTTC.

This clonotype appeared once. V usage is TRBV20-1 and J usage is TRBJ2-7, with D hard to call. Trimming took off 0 bases at V and 2 bases at J, with 11 bases between the two ends. This CDR3 region has 14 residues. Germline V gene sequence: CDR1 DFQATT, CDR2 SNEGSKA (reference sequence). In DNA form, the CDR3 reads TGCAGTGCTAGAGATCCGCTCAACCCCTACGAGCAGTACTTC. Translating gives CSARDPLNPYEQYF.

This clonotype has only a few counts. V and J are TRBV2 and TRBJ2-3, with TRBD1 matching over 7 bases. Germline assignment: CDR1 SNHLY and CDR2 FYNNEI. Trimming took 8 bases from V and 2 from J; bases not matched to a gene: 13. CDR3 length: 16 amino acids. The CDR3, as DNA: TGTGCCAGCCGACGGAATAGACAGGGCATCACAGATACGCAGTATTTT. This translates into CASRRNRQGITDTQYF.

This chain joins TRBV7-6 and TRBJ1-5; TRBD1 matches 8 bases. The ends lost 1 base at V and 4 bases at J; junction bases unmatched: 6. This CDR3 has 16 amino acids. Germline CDR1 reads SGHVS; CDR2 reads FNYEAQ. The CDR3 here is CASSLGRTGYNQPQHF. The CDR3 region has the DNA TGTGCCAGCAGCTTAGGTCGGACAGGGTATAATCAGCCCCAGCATTTT.

This clonotype was picked up a small number of times. The chain joins TRBV9 to TRBJ1-4; weak D call: TRBD1 (5 bases). CDR3 length equals 14 residues. The V gene lost 2 bases and the J gene lost 4 bases, with 9 bases spanning the gap. CDR1 SGDLS and CDR2 YYNGEE come from the germline V gene. As DNA, the CDR3 is TGTGCCAGCAGCGTCGGGACGGGTAATGAAAAACTGTTTTTT. As protein: CASSVGTGNEKLFF.

This clonotype was seen only a few times. The chain uses TRBV20-1 and TRBJ2-7; possible D gene TRBD1, 6 bases. The germline V and J ends were trimmed by 3 bases and 6 bases, with 15 bases remaining between them. CDR3 length equals 13 residues. Looked up from germline, CDR1 is DFQATT and CDR2 is SNEGSKA (reference sequence). The DNA of the CDR3 is TGCAGTGCTAGCCTTAACAGGGCGGGCGAGCAGTACTTC. It encodes CSASLNRAGEQYF.